Shown below are 28 T cell receptor beta chains from a single sample sequenced in a study of shared clonotypes between healthy human individuals. Clones were read by immunoSEQ multiplex PCR, and TCRdb kept only the in-frame ones, dropping some. The sample records around 2.5 million clones, over 85% being singletons. Sequenced input: naive CD4+ T cells from PBMCs. Stated subset: CD45RA+ positively selected. Receptors were obtained from a man in his late teens or twenties in good health. Some clones in this sample may be carry-over from other donors' samples.

As concerns this clone: Within the sample, other DNA sequences also encode this same CDR3. The gene calls are TRBV5-4 and TRBJ2-3, with D unclear. The CDR3 spans 15 residues. V was cut by 1 base and J by 0 bases, with 9 bases left in between. Looked up from germline, CDR1 is SGHNT and CDR2 is YYREEE (reference sequence). CDR3 DNA: TGTGCCAGCAGCTTGAGATCTCCTAGCACAGATACGCAGTATTTT. Its protein product is CASSLRSPSTDTQYF.

This chain connects TRBV15 to TRBJ2-1; 9 bases align to TRBD1. This CDR3 contains 16 residues. The V and J ends lost 3 bases and 3 bases, in that order; junction bases with no gene match: 6. Per the germline V gene, CDR1 is LNHNV and CDR2 is YYDKDF (reference sequence). The CDR3 protein is CATSRLTGGGYNEQFF. CDR3 nucleotide sequence: TGTGCCACCAGCAGGCTTACAGGGGGCGGCTACAATGAGCAGTTCTTC.

The chain has TRBV5-1 and TRBJ2-6; no clear D. V gave up 3 bases and J gave up 0 bases, with 7 bases separating them. The length of the CDR3 is 15 residues. Germline V gene data show CDR1 as SGHRS and CDR2 as YFSETQ. Written as DNA, the CDR3 is TGCGCCAGCAGCTCGGAAAGCTCTGGGGCCAACGTCCTGACTTTC. Its translation is CASSSESSGANVLTF. Supplemented by reference TRBV5-1 and TRBJ2-6, the full variable domain reads KAGVTQTPRYLIKTRGQQVTLSCSPISGHRSVSWYQQTPGQGLQFLFEYFSETQRNKGNFPGRFSGRQFSNSRSEMNVSTLELGDSALYLCASSSESSGANVLTFGAGSRLTVL.

The rearrangement uses TRBV27 and TRBJ1-5; perhaps TRBD1 as D (6 bases). Germline V gene sequence: CDR1 MNHEY, CDR2 SMNVEV (reference sequence). This CDR3 contains 15 residues. V lost 3 bases and J lost 6, with 15 bases in between. As DNA, the CDR3 is TGTGCCAGCAGTTTTGGCAGGGGCGAAGCTCAGCCCCAGCATTTT. Translation gives CASSFGRGEAQPQHF.

This clone occurred once. The chain employs TRBV18 and TRBJ2-1; a possible D gene is TRBD2 (5 bases). Germline-derived CDR1 and CDR2 are KGHSH and LQKENI. The CDR3 has 13 residues. V gave up 6 bases and J gave up 6 bases, with 12 bases separating them. This CDR3 reads CASSLLEGNEQFF. In DNA, the CDR3 is TGTGCCAGCTCCCTGCTAGAGGGCAATGAGCAGTTCTTC. The full variable domain, rest sourced from reference TRBV18 and TRBJ2-1, is NAGVMQNPRHLVRRRGQEARLRCSPMKGHSHVYWYRQLPEEGLKFMVYLQKENIIDESGMPKERFSAEFPKEGPSILRIQQVVRGDSAAYFCASSLLEGNEQFFGPGTRLTVL.

The chain links TRBV27 to TRBJ2-1, with 7 positions matching TRBD2. The CDR3 covers 14 residues. Per germline, CDR1 MNHEY and CDR2 SMNVEV (reference sequence). V trimming: 4 bases; J trimming: 8 bases; junction bases outside the gene matches: 8. For the CDR3, the DNA is TGTGCCAGCAGTTCTGGGAGGGTCCGTGATGAGCAGTTCTTC. Residues: CASSSGRVRDEQFF.

The CDR3 DNA is TGCAGCGTTGGGACACGGACAGCGGGCGAGCAGTACTTC. It yields the protein CSVGTRTAGEQYF. The V gene is TRBV29-1, the J gene TRBJ2-7; either TRBD1 or TRBD2 may fit D (6 bases each). Looked up from germline, CDR1 is SQVTM and CDR2 is ANQGSEA. The CDR3 has 13 residues. Trimming pared 4 bases from V and 6 bases from J, leaving 16 bases between.

V gene TRBV6-5 combines with J gene TRBJ1-4, with a possible D match to TRBD1 (6 bases). The V end lost 6 bases, the J end lost 8 bases, and 16 bases lay between the germline ends. In germline, CDR1 is MNHEY, CDR2 SVGAGI. This CDR3 has 14 amino acids. CDR3 DNA sequence: TGTGCCAGCAGCTCTGAGAGGGGGAGGGAAAAACTGTTTTTT. It encodes CASSSERGREKLFF.

In this sample, this clone turned up a few times. The rearrangement uses TRBV10-3 and TRBJ1-2; 10 nucleotides agree with TRBD1. The CDR3 spans 14 residues. Germline-derived CDR1 and CDR2 are ENHRY and SYGVKD. J was trimmed by 6 bases and V by 4 bases; bases with no gene match: 5. The CDR3 DNA is TGTGCCATCAGTGTTTTGGGGACAGGGGATGGCTACACCTTC. It translates to CAISVLGTGDGYTF.

This clone appeared once. This rearrangement joins TRBV28 to TRBJ1-3; D gene ambiguous. CDR3 size: 14 residues. Trimming removed 3 bases from V and 1 base from J, with 7 bases in between. CDR1 is MDHEN, CDR2 SYDVKM, per germline. CDR3 sequence: CASSFPISGNTIYF. The CDR3 nucleotides are TGTGCCAGCAGTTTTCCAATTTCTGGAAACACCATATATTTT.

The V and J genes are TRBV27 and TRBJ2-1; 8 bases line up with TRBD2. The V gene end was trimmed by 1 base and the J gene end by 5 bases; junction bases not matched to a gene: 7. The CDR3 totals 16 residues. CDR1 and CDR2 from the germline V gene are MNHEY and SMNVEV (reference sequence). The CDR3 DNA reads as TGTGCCAGCAGTTTATTATTAACTAGCGGAGACAATGAGCAGTTCTTC. The encoded protein is CASSLLLTSGDNEQFF.

This chain joins TRBV19 and TRBJ2-1; D is perhaps TRBD1 or TRBD2 (6 bases each). This CDR3 spans 13 amino acids. The V end was cut by 3 bases, the J end by 6 bases, with 9 bases between. Per the germline V gene, CDR1 is LNHDA and CDR2 is SQIVND (reference sequence). In DNA form, the CDR3 reads TGTGCCAGTAGTATTAGGGGGGTCAATGAGCAGTTCTTC. It codes for CASSIRGVNEQFF.

V is TRBV10-3 and J is TRBJ1-1, with D possibly being TRBD1 (5 bases). The V and J ends lost 6 bases and 0 bases respectively, with 8 bases between them. Per germline, CDR1 ENHRY and CDR2 SYGVKD. CDR3 size: 13 residues. This CDR3 reads CAISTTVNTEAFF. The CDR3 bases are TGTGCCATCAGCACGACAGTGAACACTGAAGCTTTCTTT.

The chain employs TRBV7-2 and TRBJ1-2, with D possibly TRBD1 on 5 matching bases. Germline V gene sequence: CDR1 SGHTA, CDR2 FQGNSA. The length of the CDR3 is 14 residues. V was clipped by 4 bases and J by 0 bases, with 9 bases between them. CDR3 DNA sequence: TGTGCCAGCAGCTCAGGGTGGGCTAACTATGGCTACACCTTC. Encoded protein: CASSSGWANYGYTF.

This chain joins TRBV28 and TRBJ2-1; no clear D gene. This CDR3 has 11 amino acids. V gave up 6 bases and J gave up 10 bases, with 10 bases separating them. Per germline, CDR1 MDHEN and CDR2 SYDVKM. CDR3 sequence reads: CASSNKKEQFF. Here the CDR3 DNA reads TGTGCCAGCAGCAATAAGAAAGAGCAGTTCTTC.

This chain links TRBV7-9 with TRBJ2-7, with 11 nucleotides matching TRBD2. This CDR3 contains 17 residues. Germline V lookup: CDR1 SEHNR, CDR2 FQNEAQ (reference sequence). V lost 0 bases to trimming and J lost 4 bases; unmatched junction nucleotides: 8. CDR3 coding DNA: TGTGCCAGCAGCTTAGCGCCTAGCGGGGGGTTGGGGTACGAGCAGTACTTC. Its translation is CASSLAPSGGLGYEQYF.

The J gene is TRBJ2-5, the V gene TRBV28; 10 nucleotides match TRBD1. This CDR3 has 15 amino acids. Per germline, CDR1 MDHEN and CDR2 SYDVKM. The trim removed 5 bases at V and 3 bases at J, leaving 6 bases unmatched. Here the CDR3 reads CASSPEGQGKETQYF. The CDR3 region has the DNA TGTGCCAGCAGTCCGGAGGGACAGGGGAAAGAGACCCAGTACTTC.

J is TRBJ1-5 and V is TRBV15; no firm D call. Per germline, CDR1 LNHNV and CDR2 YYDKDF (reference sequence). With 0 bases removed from V and 0 bases from J, the gap between germline ends came to 9 bases. The CDR3 runs 16 residues. CDR3: CATSRDGRISNQPQHF. DNA of the CDR3: TGTGCCACCAGCAGAGATGGGCGTATTAGCAATCAGCCCCAGCATTTT.

As DNA, the CDR3 is TGTGCCAGAGCCAGGGACACCGGGGAGCTGTTTTTT. Protein: CARARDTGELFF. The chain carries TRBV11-2 and TRBJ2-2, with D maybe TRBD1 (5 bases). The CDR3 loop spans 12 amino acids. CDR1 SGHAT and CDR2 FQNNGV come from the germline V gene. V dropped 9 bases and J dropped 3 bases, with 8 bases sitting between them.

The chain's CDR3 is CASSKLKSPSVAWSPETQYF. The CDR3, as DNA: TGTGCCAGCAGCAAACTGAAATCCCCCTCGGTAGCTTGGTCCCCAGAGACCCAGTACTTC. The chain is built from TRBV21-1 and TRBJ2-5; the tabulated D call, TRBD2, remains unverified against the DNA. TRBV21-1 is classified as a pseudogene. The length of the CDR3 is 20 residues.

This clone was seen more than once but under ten times. V gene TRBV5-4 combines with J gene TRBJ1-1; tentative D call: TRBD1 (5 bases). Germline values: CDR1 SGHNT, CDR2 YYREEE (reference sequence). With 4 bases removed from V and 6 bases from J, the gap between germline ends came to 13 bases. This CDR3 has 13 residues. CDR3 region: CASSPGQIPEAFF. CDR3 in DNA: TGTGCCAGCAGCCCAGGACAAATCCCTGAAGCTTTCTTT. The full variable domain, its missing parts supplied by reference TRBV5-4 and TRBJ1-1, is ETGVTQSPTHLIKTRGQQVTLRCSSQSGHNTVSWYQQALGQGPQFIFQYYREEENGRGNFPPRFSGLQFPNYSSELNVNALELDDSALYLCASSPGQIPEAFFGQGTRLTVV.

The V gene is TRBV4-2, the J gene TRBJ1-4; the D is unclear. The germline gives CDR1 LGHNA, CDR2 YNFKEQ. There are 16 residues in the CDR3. Trimming pared 1 base from V and 0 bases from J, leaving 9 bases between. The CDR3 here is CASSQGTATTNEKLFF. The CDR3 region has the DNA TGTGCCAGCAGCCAAGGGACGGCTACAACTAATGAAAAACTGTTTTTT.

The V gene is TRBV7-2, the J gene TRBJ2-1; 7 bases map to TRBD2. The CDR3 contains 15 residues. Germline-derived CDR1 and CDR2 are SGHTA and FQGNSA. The V gene end was trimmed by 1 base and the J gene end by 5 bases; junction bases not matched to a gene: 5. CDR3 nucleotides: TGTGCCAGCAGCTTAGTTGCGCGGGAGAACAATGAGCAGTTCTTC. Translation gives CASSLVARENNEQFF.

V usage is TRBV18 and J usage is TRBJ2-1; 11 bases line up with TRBD2. Germline loops: CDR1 KGHSH, CDR2 LQKENI. The CDR3 consists of 19 residues. V was pared by 2 bases and J by 0 bases, with 9 bases of the junction left unmatched. The CDR3 region is CASSPFPLAGASSYNEQFF. In DNA, the CDR3 is TGTGCCAGCTCACCATTTCCACTAGCGGGGGCGAGCTCCTACAATGAGCAGTTCTTC.

This chain joins TRBV28 and TRBJ2-4, with D tentatively TRBD1 (5 bases). V lost 6 bases and J 4 bases, leaving 13 bases between the germline ends. CDR3 length: 14 residues. Germline CDR1 is MDHEN and CDR2 is SYDVKM. The CDR3 protein is CASRDQQAKNIQYF. CDR3 coding DNA: TGTGCCAGCAGGGACCAACAGGCTAAAAACATTCAGTACTTC.

The rearrangement joins TRBV7-8 to TRBJ1-4, with no clear D. V lost 3 bases and J 3 bases, leaving 11 bases between the germline ends. The CDR3 consists of 15 residues. CDR1 SGHVS and CDR2 FQNEAQ come from the germline V gene. The CDR3 DNA follows: TGTGCCAGCAGCTTGTCGCGAGCCGCTAATGAAAAACTGTTTTTT. It is translated as CASSLSRAANEKLFF.

The CDR3 nucleotides are TGTGCCAGCAGCTTTACTCTGAACCGACTAGCCCAAGAGACCCAGTACTTC. Translating it yields CASSFTLNRLAQETQYF. The chain recombines TRBV7-8 with TRBJ2-5; 7 bases are shared with TRBD2. This CDR3 is built from 17 residues. Trimming removed 3 bases from V and 1 base from J; junction bases left unmatched: 11. The germline CDR1 and CDR2 sequences are SGHVS and FQNEAQ.

The rearrangement uses TRBV28 and TRBJ1-3, with unresolved D. V lost 6 bases and J 0 bases, leaving 15 bases between the germline ends. Germline CDR1 and CDR2: MDHEN and SYDVKM. The CDR3 length is 16 residues. This CDR3 is CASSRQADHSGNTIYF. In nucleotides, the CDR3 is TGTGCCAGCAGCCGCCAGGCAGATCACTCTGGAAACACCATATATTTT.